This T cell receptor (beta chain) was captured in a study of radiotherapy plus CTLA-4 blockade in lung cancer. For the study at large: Objective response was observed in about 19% of patients, and disease control in roughly 30%. Findings and limits, study-wide: After radiotherapy and ipilimumab, tumor-derived clones expanded in peripheral blood.

Germline CDR1 GTSNPN, CDR2 SVGIG (reference sequence). This CDR3 is 13 amino acids long. V shed 0 bases and J shed 7 bases, with 12 bases lying between them. Here immunoSEQ multiplex PCR was the method, and the copy in TCRdb shows in-frame clones only, minus some. The table shows 60,000 to 85,000 clones, with 70% to 90% occurring only once. Focal radiation was given together with CTLA-4 blockade (ipilimumab) to patients with chemo-refractory metastatic non-small-cell lung cancer. About this clone: The antigen is not known.

The sample was peripheral blood, taken from a patient treated with radiotherapy plus ipilimumab. V and J are TRBV30 and TRBJ1-2; D remains unclear. The sequence was collected from a human donor with non-small cell lung cancer who had stable disease on radiotherapy plus ipilimumab. This CDR3 is CAWSVAGLGGYTF. CDR3 nucleotide sequence: TGTGCCTGGAGTGTAGCAGGTCTGGGTGGCTACACCTTC.